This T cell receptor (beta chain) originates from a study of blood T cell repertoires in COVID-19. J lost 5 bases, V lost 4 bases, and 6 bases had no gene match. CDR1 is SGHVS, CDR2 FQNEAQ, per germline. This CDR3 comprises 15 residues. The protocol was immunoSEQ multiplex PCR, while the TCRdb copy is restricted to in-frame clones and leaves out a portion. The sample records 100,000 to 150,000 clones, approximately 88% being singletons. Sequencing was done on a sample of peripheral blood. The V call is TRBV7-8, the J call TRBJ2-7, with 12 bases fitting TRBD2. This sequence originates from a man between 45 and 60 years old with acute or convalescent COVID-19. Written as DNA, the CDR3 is TGTGCCAGCAGCTCTTTCCGACTAGCGGGGGACGAGCAGTACTTC. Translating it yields CASSSFRLAGDEQYF.